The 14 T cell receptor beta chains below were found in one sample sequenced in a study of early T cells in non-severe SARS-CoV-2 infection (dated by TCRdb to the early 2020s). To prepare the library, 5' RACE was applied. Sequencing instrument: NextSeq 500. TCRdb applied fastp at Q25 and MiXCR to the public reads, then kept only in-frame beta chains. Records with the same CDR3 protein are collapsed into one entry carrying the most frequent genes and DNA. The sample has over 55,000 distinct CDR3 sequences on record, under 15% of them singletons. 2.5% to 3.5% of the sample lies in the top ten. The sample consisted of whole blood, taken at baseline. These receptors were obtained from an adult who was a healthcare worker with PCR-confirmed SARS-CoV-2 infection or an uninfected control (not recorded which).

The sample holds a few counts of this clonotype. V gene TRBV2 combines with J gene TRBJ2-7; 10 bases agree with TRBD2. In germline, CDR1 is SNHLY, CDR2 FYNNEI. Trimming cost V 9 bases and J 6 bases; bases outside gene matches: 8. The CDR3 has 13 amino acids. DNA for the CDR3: TGTGCCAGGGGACCAAGCGGGGGGGCCGAGCAGTACTTC. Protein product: CARGPSGGAEQYF.

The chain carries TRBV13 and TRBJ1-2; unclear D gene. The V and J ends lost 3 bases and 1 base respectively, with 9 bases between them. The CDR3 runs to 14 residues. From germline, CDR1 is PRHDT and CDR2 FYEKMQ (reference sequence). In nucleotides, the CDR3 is TGTGCCAGCAGCTTTTTGAGCGATAACTATGGCTACACCTTC. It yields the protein CASSFLSDNYGYTF. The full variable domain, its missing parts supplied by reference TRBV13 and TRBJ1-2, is AAGVIQSPRHLIKEKRETATLKCYPIPRHDTVYWYQQGPGQDPQFLISFYEKMQSDKGSIPDRFSAQQFSDYHSELNMSSLELGDSALYFCASSFLSDNYGYTFGSGTRLTVV.

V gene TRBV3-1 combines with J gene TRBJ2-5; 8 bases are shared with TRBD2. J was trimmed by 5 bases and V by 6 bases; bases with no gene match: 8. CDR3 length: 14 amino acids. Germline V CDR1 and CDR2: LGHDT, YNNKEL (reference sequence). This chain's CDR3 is CASSRSGGWETQYF. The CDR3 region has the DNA TGTGCCAGCAGTCGAAGCGGGGGATGGGAGACCCAGTACTTC.

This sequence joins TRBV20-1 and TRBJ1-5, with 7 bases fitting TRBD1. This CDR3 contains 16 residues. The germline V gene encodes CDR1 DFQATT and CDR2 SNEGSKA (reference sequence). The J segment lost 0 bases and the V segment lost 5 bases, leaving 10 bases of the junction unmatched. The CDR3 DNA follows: TGCAGTGCTTATCGGCAGGGGGGATATAGCAATCAGCCCCAGCATTTT. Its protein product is CSAYRQGGYSNQPQHF.

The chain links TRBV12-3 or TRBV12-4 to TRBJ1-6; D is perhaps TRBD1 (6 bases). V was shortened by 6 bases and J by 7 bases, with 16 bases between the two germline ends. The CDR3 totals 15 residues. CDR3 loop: CASRGGAVWNSPLHF. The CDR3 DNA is TGTGCCAGCAGGGGGGGGGCAGTGTGGAATTCACCCCTCCACTTT.

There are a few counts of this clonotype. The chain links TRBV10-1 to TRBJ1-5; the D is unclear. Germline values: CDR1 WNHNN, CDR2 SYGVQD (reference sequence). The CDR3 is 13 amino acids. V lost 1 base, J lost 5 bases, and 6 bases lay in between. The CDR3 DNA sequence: TGCGCCAGCAGTGAGTTCGGGGATCAGCCCCAGCATTTT. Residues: CASSEFGDQPQHF.

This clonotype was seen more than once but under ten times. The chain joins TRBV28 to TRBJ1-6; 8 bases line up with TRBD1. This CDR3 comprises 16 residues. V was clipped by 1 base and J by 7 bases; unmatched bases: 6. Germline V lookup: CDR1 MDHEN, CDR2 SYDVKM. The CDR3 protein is CASSLLTGVENSPLHF. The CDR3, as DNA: TGTGCCAGCAGTTTATTGACAGGGGTGGAAAATTCACCCCTCCACTTT.

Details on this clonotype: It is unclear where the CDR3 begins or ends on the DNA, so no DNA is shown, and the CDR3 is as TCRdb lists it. The CDR3 spells CASSLIFGAGELFF. V and J are TRBV7-6 and TRBJ2-2. CDR1 is SGHVS, CDR2 FNYEAQ, per germline. The CDR3 length equals 14 residues, ends included.

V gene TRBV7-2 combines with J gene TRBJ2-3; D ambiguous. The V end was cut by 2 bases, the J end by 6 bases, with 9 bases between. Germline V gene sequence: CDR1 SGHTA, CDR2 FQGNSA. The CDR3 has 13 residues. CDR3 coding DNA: TGTGCCAGCAGCTTATCGGACGCGGATACGCAGTATTTT. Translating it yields CASSLSDADTQYF.

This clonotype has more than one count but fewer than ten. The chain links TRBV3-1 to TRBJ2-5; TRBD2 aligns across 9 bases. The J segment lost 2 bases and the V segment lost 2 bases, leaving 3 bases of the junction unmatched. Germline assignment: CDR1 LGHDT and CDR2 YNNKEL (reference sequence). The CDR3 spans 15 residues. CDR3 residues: CASSQSGLAQETQYF. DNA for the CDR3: TGTGCCAGCAGCCAATCAGGACTAGCGCAAGAGACCCAGTACTTC.

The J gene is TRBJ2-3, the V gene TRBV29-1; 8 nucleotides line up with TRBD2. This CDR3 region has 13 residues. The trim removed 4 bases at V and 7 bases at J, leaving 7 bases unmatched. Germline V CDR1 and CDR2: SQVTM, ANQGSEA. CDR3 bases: TGCAGCGTTGGAGCGGGGGCCTTGAATACGCAGTATTTT. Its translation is CSVGAGALNTQYF.

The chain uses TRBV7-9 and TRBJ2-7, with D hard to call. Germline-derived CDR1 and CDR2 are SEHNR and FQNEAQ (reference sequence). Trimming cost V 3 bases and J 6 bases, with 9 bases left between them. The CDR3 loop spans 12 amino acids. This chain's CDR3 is CASSFKGPEQYF. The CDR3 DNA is TGTGCCAGCAGCTTTAAGGGTCCCGAGCAGTACTTC.

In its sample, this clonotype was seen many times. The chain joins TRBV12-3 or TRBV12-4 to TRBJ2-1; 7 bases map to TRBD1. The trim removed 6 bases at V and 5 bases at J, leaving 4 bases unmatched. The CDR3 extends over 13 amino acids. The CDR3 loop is CASRTTGDNEQFF. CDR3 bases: TGTGCCAGCAGAACTACAGGGGACAATGAGCAGTTCTTC.

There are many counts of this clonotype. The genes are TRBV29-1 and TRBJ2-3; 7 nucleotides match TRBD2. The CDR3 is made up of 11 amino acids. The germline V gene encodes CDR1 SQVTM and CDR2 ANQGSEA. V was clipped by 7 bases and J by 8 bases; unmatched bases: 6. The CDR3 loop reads CSATGEGTQYF. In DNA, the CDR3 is TGCAGCGCGACCGGGGAGGGTACGCAGTATTTT.